The table lists the clone carrying this TCR beta chain with many counts. The data stem from a study of regulatory T cells in long-lasting Graves disease. Arm-PCR of CDR3 regions with iRepertoire HTBI primers generated TCR beta libraries. TCRdb re-called the multiplex PCR reads with MiXCR, one entry per CDR3 protein. This sample has about half a million distinct CDR3 sequences, with 12% found just once. Documented time point: newly diagnosed GD, antithyroid drugs for less than 3 months. Generation of the TCR library employed RNA extracted from PBMCs. Investigators report Graves' disease was diagnosed under American Thyroid Association guidelines. These same records also appear under a second study, on T cells in Graves' hyperthyroidism and ophthalmopathy. That study adds: In the first-round RT-PCR of the TCR CDR3, the HTBI primer set was used.

The material was peripheral blood mononuclear cells (PBMCs), obtained at new diagnosis, from a patient treated with antithyroid drugs. The sequence was obtained from a woman aged 25 to 39 with Graves disease.

The CDR3 DNA reads as TGTGCCAGCAGTGCTAGCGGGAGGGTTAATGAGCAGTTCTTC. Protein product: CASSASGRVNEQFF. The chain has TRBV27 and TRBJ2-1; 12 bases are a match to TRBD2. Germline CDR1 and CDR2: MNHEY and SMNVEV (reference sequence). This CDR3 region has 14 residues. With 5 bases clipped from V and 7 bases from J, the junction kept 3 bases outside the gene matches.